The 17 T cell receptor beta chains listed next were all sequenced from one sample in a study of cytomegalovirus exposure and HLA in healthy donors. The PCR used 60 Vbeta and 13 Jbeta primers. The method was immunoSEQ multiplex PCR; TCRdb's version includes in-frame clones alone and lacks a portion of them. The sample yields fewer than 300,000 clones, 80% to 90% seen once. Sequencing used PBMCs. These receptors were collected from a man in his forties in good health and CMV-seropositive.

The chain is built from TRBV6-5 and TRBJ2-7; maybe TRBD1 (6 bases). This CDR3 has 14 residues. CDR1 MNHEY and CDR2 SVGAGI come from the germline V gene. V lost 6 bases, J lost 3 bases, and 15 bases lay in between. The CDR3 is CASRNRDRGYEQYF. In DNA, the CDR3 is TGTGCCAGCAGGAACAGGGATCGAGGCTACGAGCAGTACTTC.

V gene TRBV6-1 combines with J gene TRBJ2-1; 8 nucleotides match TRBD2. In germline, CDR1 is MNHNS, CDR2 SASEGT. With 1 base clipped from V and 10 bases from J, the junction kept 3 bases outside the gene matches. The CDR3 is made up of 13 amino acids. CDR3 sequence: CASSEEVAGEQFF. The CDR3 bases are TGTGCCAGCAGTGAAGAGGTAGCGGGAGAGCAGTTCTTC.

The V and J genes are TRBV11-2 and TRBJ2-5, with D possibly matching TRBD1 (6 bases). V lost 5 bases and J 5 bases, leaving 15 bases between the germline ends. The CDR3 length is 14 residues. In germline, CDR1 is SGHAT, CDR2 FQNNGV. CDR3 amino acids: CASSATGMGETQYF. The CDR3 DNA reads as TGTGCCAGCAGCGCCACAGGGATGGGGGAGACCCAGTACTTC.

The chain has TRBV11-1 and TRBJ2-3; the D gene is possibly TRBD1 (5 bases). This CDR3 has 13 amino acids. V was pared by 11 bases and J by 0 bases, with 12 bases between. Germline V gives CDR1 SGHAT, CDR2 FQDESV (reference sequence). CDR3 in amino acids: CASQGSSTDTQYF. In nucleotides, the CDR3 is TGTGCCTCCCAGGGTTCTAGCACAGATACGCAGTATTTT. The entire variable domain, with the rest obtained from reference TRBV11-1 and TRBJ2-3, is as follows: EAEVAQSPRYKITEKSQAVAFWCDPISGHATLYWYRQILGQGPELLVQFQDESVVDDSQLPKDRFSAERLKGVDSTLKIQPAELGDSAMYLCASQGSSTDTQYFGPGTRLTVL.

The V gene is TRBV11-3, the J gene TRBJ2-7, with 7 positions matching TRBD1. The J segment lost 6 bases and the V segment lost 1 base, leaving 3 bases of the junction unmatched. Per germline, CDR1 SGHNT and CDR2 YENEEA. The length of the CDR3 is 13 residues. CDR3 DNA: TGTGCCAGCAGCTTAGGGGACAGTCCCGAGCAGTACTTC. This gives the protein CASSLGDSPEQYF.

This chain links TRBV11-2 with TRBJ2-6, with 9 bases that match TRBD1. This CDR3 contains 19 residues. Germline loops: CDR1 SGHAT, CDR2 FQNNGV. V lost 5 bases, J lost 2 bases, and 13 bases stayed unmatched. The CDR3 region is CASSPGYPGQGPGANVLTF. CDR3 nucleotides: TGTGCCAGCAGCCCAGGATATCCGGGACAGGGCCCTGGGGCCAACGTCCTGACTTTC.

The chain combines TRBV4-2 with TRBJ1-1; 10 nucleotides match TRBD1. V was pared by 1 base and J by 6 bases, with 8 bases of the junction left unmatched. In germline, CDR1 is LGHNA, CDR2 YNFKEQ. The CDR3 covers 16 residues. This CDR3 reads CASSQGQGASVPEAFF. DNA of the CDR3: TGTGCCAGCAGCCAAGGACAGGGGGCGAGTGTTCCTGAAGCTTTCTTT.

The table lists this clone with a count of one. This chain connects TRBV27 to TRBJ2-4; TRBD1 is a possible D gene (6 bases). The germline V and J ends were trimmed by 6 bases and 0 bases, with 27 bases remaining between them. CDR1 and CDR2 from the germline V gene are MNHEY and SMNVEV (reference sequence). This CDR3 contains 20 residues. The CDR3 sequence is CASSEGSVGGRLLAKNIQYF. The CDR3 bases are TGTGCCAGCAGCGAGGGGTCGGTTGGGGGCCGGCTACTAGCCAAAAACATTCAGTACTTC.

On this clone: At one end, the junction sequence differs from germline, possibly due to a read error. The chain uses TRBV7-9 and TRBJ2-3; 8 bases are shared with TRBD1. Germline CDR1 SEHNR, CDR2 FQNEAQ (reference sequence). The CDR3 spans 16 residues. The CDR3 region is CSSSLPRTGRTDTQYF. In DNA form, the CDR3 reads TGTTCCAGCAGCTTACCCCGGACAGGGCGCACAGATACGCAGTATTTT.

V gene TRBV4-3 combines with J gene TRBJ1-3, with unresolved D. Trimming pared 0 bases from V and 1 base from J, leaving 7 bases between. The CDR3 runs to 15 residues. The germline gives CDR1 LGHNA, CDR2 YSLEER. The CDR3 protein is CASSQDSISGNTIYF. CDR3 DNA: TGCGCCAGCAGCCAAGATAGCATTTCTGGAAACACCATATATTTT.

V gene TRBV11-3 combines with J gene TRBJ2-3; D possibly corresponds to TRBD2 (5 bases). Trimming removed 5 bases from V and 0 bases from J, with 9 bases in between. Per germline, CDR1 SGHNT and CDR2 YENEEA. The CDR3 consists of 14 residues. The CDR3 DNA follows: TGTGCCAGCAGCGGAGGTTATAGCACAGATACGCAGTATTTT. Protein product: CASSGGYSTDTQYF.

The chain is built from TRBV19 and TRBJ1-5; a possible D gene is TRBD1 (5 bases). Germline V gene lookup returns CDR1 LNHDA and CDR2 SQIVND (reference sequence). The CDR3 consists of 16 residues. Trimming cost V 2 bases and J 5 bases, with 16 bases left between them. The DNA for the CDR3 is TGTGCCAGTAGTATATGGGGGACGGGGACTGATCAGCCCCAGCATTTT. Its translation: CASSIWGTGTDQPQHF.

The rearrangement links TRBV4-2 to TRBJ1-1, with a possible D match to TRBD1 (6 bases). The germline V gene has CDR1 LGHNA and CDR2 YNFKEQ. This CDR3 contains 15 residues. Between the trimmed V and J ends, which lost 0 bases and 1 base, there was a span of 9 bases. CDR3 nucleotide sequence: TGTGCCAGCAGCCAAGACACAGGGCCGAACACTGAAGCTTTCTTT. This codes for CASSQDTGPNTEAFF.

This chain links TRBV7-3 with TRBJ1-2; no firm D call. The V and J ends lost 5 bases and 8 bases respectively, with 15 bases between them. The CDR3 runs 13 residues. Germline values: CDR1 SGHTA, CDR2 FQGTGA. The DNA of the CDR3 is TGTGCCAGCAGCCCGGAGCCCGGGAGAGGCTACACCTTC. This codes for CASSPEPGRGYTF.

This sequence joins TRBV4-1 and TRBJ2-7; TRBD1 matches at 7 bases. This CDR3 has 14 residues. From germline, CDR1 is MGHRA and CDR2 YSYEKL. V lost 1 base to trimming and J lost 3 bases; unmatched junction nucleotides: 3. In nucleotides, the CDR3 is TGCGCCAGCAGCCAAGGGGGACAGTTCTACGAGCAGTACTTC. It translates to CASSQGGQFYEQYF.

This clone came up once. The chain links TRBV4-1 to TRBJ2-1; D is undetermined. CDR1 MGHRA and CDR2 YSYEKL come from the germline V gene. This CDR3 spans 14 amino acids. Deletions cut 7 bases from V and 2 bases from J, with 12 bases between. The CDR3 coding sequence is TGCGCCAGCACCCCAACGCGGACCTACAATGAGCAGTTCTTC. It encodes CASTPTRTYNEQFF.

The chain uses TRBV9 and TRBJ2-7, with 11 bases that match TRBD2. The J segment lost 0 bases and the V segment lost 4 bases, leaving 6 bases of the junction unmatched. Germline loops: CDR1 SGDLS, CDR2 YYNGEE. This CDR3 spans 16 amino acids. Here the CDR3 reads CASSPPGLAVSYEQYF. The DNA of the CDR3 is TGTGCCAGCAGCCCACCGGGACTAGCGGTCTCCTACGAGCAGTACTTC.